These 10 T cell receptor beta chains were sequenced from one sample in a study of T cells expressing NK-cell markers. TCRdb re-called the 5' RACE reads; one entry per CDR3 protein, DNA not given. The sample has some 340,000 distinct CDR3 sequences. Specimen: blood T cells: a sorted CD56 or NKG2C T cell subset, CD4+ or CD8+ T cells, or bulk PBMC T cells (not recorded which). The receptors shown here come from a man aged 18 to 69 in good health.

The J gene is TRBJ1-1, the V gene TRBV12-5; TCRdb outputs TRBD1, but without DNA this stays unchecked. Germline-derived CDR1 and CDR2 are LGHNT and FRNRAP. This CDR3 region has 17 residues. CDR3 loop: CASGFESLRGANTEAFF.

The chain employs TRBV7-9 and TRBJ2-5; the D call from TCRdb, TRBD1, cannot be confirmed without DNA. Germline CDR1 and CDR2: SEHNR and FQNEAQ (reference sequence). The CDR3 is 15 amino acids. CDR3 loop: CASSLVQGGTETQYF.

The chain carries TRBV6-1 and TRBJ2-5; TCRdb's D call, TRBD1, is unchecked because there is no DNA. CDR3 length: 14 residues. Germline CDR1 is MNHNS and CDR2 is SASEGT. The CDR3: CASAQGAGQETQYF.

The rearrangement uses TRBV6-4 and TRBJ2-1; TCRdb indicates TRBD2, and absent DNA this call remains unverified. CDR3 length: 16 amino acids. Germline-derived CDR1 and CDR2 are MRHNA and SNTAGT. CDR3 residues: CASSGLAGGPDNEQFF.

The chain is built from TRBV4-2 and TRBJ2-5; the D call of TRBD2 rests on TCRdb alone, since no DNA is present to check it. The CDR3 has 16 residues. Germline V gives CDR1 LGHNA, CDR2 YNFKEQ. CDR3: CASSQVGSGGQKTQYF.

The rearrangement joins TRBV7-3 to TRBJ2-5; TCRdb returns TRBD1, unconfirmable since there is no DNA. The CDR3 has 15 residues. From germline, CDR1 is SGHTA and CDR2 FQGTGA. The CDR3 loop is CASSLTYDREQTQYF.

The chain recombines TRBV18 with TRBJ2-3. Germline values: CDR1 KGHSH, CDR2 LQKENI. The CDR3 has 15 amino acids. CDR3 sequence: CASSPDARSTDTQYF.

This chain connects TRBV28 to TRBJ2-3; no DNA is available, so the TRBD2 call from TCRdb remains unchecked. The CDR3 is made up of 12 amino acids. CDR1 MDHEN and CDR2 SYDVKM come from the germline V gene. This CDR3 reads CASSFPPGLEYF.

The V gene is TRBV2, the J gene TRBJ1-2; no DNA is available, so the TRBD1 call from TCRdb remains unchecked. Per germline, CDR1 SNHLY and CDR2 FYNNEI. The CDR3 sequence is 13 residues long. This chain's CDR3 is CASSPGQGYGYTF. The variable domain in full, completed from reference TRBV2 and TRBJ1-2, reads EPEVTQTPSHQVTQMGQEVILRCVPISNHLYFYWYRQILGQKVEFLVSFYNNEISEKSEIFDDQFSVERPDGSNFTLKIRSTKLEDSAMYFCASSPGQGYGYTFGSGTRLTVV.

The V call is TRBV12-3 or TRBV12-4, the J call TRBJ1-2; with no DNA, the TCRdb D assignment of TRBD1 cannot be verified. The CDR3 loop spans 16 amino acids. This chain's CDR3 is CASRPTGQGRNYGYTF.